Presented here are 11 T cell receptor beta chains from one specimen sequenced in a study of T-cell reconstitution after alpha-beta-depleted transplantation in children. Unique molecular identifiers featured in how the TCRbeta library was prepared. TCRdb re-called the PCR reads through MiXCR, storing one row per CDR3 protein. The repertoire has approximately 85,000 distinct CDR3 sequences, 12% to 15% of them found once; the top ten carry 25% to 35%. The material sequenced was PBMCs, mostly from graft donor cells, taken 180 days after TCRalphabeta/CD19-depleted stem cell transplant. The receptors originated from a male patient aged 2 to 10 who had a stem cell transplant for acute lymphoblastic leukemia, so the T cells may come from the graft donor.

This clonotype was seen only a few times. The chain recombines TRBV4-3 with TRBJ2-7; TRBD1 matches 12 bases. CDR1 is LGHNA and CDR2 is YSLEER in the germline V gene. The CDR3 totals 15 residues. The V and J ends lost 4 bases and 4 bases, in that order; junction bases with no gene match: 5. The CDR3 nucleotides are TGCGCCAGCAGCCTCCGGGACAGGGGGCTGTACGAGCAGTACTTC. Its protein product is CASSLRDRGLYEQYF.

As concerns this clonotype: Since the CDR3 does not end with the conserved phenylalanine or tryptophan, this likely comes from a read error. This chain links TRBV12-3 or TRBV12-4 with TRBJ2-3; D call uncertain. The CDR3 is 13 amino acids. CDR3 DNA sequence: TGTGCCTGCACCTTGGGGTTTACAGTTACGCAGTATTCT. Protein sequence: CACTLGFTVTQYS.

This clonotype showed up many times. The V and J genes are TRBV12-3 or TRBV12-4 and TRBJ1-5; D unresolved. The CDR3 runs to 13 residues. Trimming pared 5 bases from V and 7 bases from J, leaving 12 bases between. CDR3 coding DNA: TGTGCCAGCAGTCCGGGGAAGATACAGCCCCAGCATTTT. This encodes CASSPGKIQPQHF.

The chain joins TRBV5-1 to TRBJ2-7; no firm D call. The CDR3 covers 15 residues. The ends were cut back, 1 base at V and 0 bases at J, with 11 bases in the middle. Germline V CDR1 and CDR2: SGHRS, YFSETQ. The CDR3 DNA follows: TGCGCCAGCAGCTTGAAACTGGGGAACTCCTACGAGCAGTACTTC. Translating it yields CASSLKLGNSYEQYF.

V and J are TRBV5-1 and TRBJ2-1; the match to TRBD1 covers 9 bases. In germline, CDR1 is SGHRS, CDR2 YFSETQ. Trimming at V came to 0 bases and at J to 4 bases, leaving 8 bases not matched to a gene. This CDR3 is 17 amino acids long. The CDR3 nucleotides read TGCGCCAGCAGCTTGGCTACCCGGGACAGGGTGTACAATGAGCAGTTCTTC. Its translation is CASSLATRDRVYNEQFF.

The rearrangement uses TRBV10-3 and TRBJ2-5; 16 nucleotides agree with TRBD2. The CDR3 is 19 residues long. Germline assignment: CDR1 ENHRY and CDR2 SYGVKD. J gave up 6 bases and V 6 bases, and 16 bases lay outside the gene matches. The CDR3 here is CAISRSPGLAGGPVKTQYF. Here the CDR3 DNA reads TGTGCCATCAGCCGATCCCCGGGACTAGCGGGGGGGCCGGTAAAGACCCAGTACTTC.

This clonotype was seen ten or more times. The chain employs TRBV20-1 and TRBJ2-1, with D perhaps matching TRBD1 or TRBD2 (5 bases each). Trimming left V 3 bases short and J 3 bases short, with 24 bases between. From germline, CDR1 is DFQATT and CDR2 SNEGSKA (reference sequence). The CDR3 loop spans 18 amino acids. The CDR3 sequence is CSASLPPGPRGGYNEQFF. CDR3 sequence (DNA): TGCAGTGCTAGTCTTCCCCCAGGGCCCCGGGGCGGCTACAATGAGCAGTTCTTC.

This clonotype has only a few counts. CDR3: CASSLRGLPSSYEQYF. The CDR3 DNA reads TGCGCCAGCAGCTTGCGTGGACTTCCTAGCTCCTACGAGCAGTACTTC. The chain has TRBV5-1 and TRBJ2-7; the D gene is possibly TRBD2 (5 bases). Germline CDR1 is SGHRS and CDR2 is YFSETQ. The CDR3 is 16 residues long. The ends were cut back, 1 base at V and 0 bases at J, with 14 bases in the middle. Variable domain in full (rest from reference TRBV5-1 and TRBJ2-7): KAGVTQTPRYLIKTRGQQVTLSCSPISGHRSVSWYQQTPGQGLQFLFEYFSETQRNKGNFPGRFSGRQFSNSRSEMNVSTLELGDSALYLCASSLRGLPSSYEQYFGPGTRLTVT.

This clonotype was seen a few times. The chain is built from TRBV9 and TRBJ2-4, with D perhaps assigned TRBD1 or TRBD2 (6 bases each). The V end lost 2 bases, the J end lost 1 base, and 16 bases lay between the germline ends. Germline assignment: CDR1 SGDLS and CDR2 YYNGEE. There are 17 residues in the CDR3. In nucleotides, the CDR3 is TGTGCCAGCAGCGTGGGACTGATCCAGGGGGCCAAAAACATTCAGTACTTC. This translates into CASSVGLIQGAKNIQYF.

This clonotype was recorded a few times. This chain links TRBV12-3 or TRBV12-4 with TRBJ2-2, with no clear D. V lost 7 bases and J 4 bases, leaving 10 bases between the germline ends. The CDR3 runs to 13 residues. The CDR3 coding sequence is TGTGCCAGCACAGCCAGACCCACCGGGGAGCTGTTTTTT. Translated, it gives CASTARPTGELFF.

The rearrangement uses TRBV4-2 and TRBJ1-1; TRBD1 agrees at 8 bases. This CDR3 spans 15 amino acids. V was clipped by 4 bases and J by 5 bases; unmatched bases: 9. CDR1 and CDR2 (germline): LGHNA, YNFKEQ. In DNA form, the CDR3 reads TGTGCCAGCAGCCGCACAGCAGGGGGCTGGACTGAAGCTTTCTTT. Residues: CASSRTAGGWTEAFF.